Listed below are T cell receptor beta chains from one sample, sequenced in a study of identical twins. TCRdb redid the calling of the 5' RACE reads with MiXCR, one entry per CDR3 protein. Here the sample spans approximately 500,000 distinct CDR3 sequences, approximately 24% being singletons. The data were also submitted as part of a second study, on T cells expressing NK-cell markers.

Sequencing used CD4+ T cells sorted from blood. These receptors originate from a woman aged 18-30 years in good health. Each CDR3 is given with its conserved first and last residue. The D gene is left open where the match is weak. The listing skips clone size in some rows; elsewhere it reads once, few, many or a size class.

CDR3aa: CASGRAISYEQYF
CDR3nt: TGTGCCAGCGGGAGGGCTATCTCCTACGAGCAGTACTTC
j_gene: TRBJ2-7
abundance: few
v_gene: TRBV6-2/TRBV6-3
d_gene: TRBD2

CDR3aa: CSGCGVDTEAFF
CDR3nt: TGCAGCGGATGTGGTGTAGACACTGAAGCTTTCTTT
j_gene: TRBJ1-1
abundance: -
v_gene: TRBV29-1
d_gene: -

CDR3aa: CASSQLGNTEAFF
CDR3nt: TGTGCCAGCAGCCAGCTTGGGAATACTGAAGCTTTCTTT
j_gene: TRBJ1-1
abundance: few
v_gene: TRBV3-1
d_gene: -

CDR3aa: CASSSLLAGGVNEQFF
CDR3nt: TGCGCCAGCAGCTCGTTACTAGCGGGGGGCGTCAATGAGCAGTTCTTC
j_gene: TRBJ2-1
abundance: few
v_gene: TRBV5-1
d_gene: TRBD2

CDR3aa: CASSLARLAASGEQFF
CDR3nt: TGTGCCAGCAGCTTAGCGAGACTAGCGGCGTCCGGTGAGCAGTTCTTC
j_gene: TRBJ2-1
abundance: -
v_gene: TRBV7-8
d_gene: TRBD2

CDR3aa: CASSLGGTNEQFF
CDR3nt: TGTGCCAGCAGCTTAGGAGGTACCAATGAGCAGTTCTTC
j_gene: TRBJ2-1
abundance: few
v_gene: TRBV7-2
d_gene: -

CDR3aa: CASSTGLAGGEQYF
CDR3nt: TGCGCCAGCAGCACCGGACTAGCGGGAGGTGAGCAGTACTTC
j_gene: TRBJ2-7
abundance: -
v_gene: TRBV5-1
d_gene: TRBD2

CDR3aa: CASSKLAGGDYEQYF
CDR3nt: TGTGCCAGCAGTAAACTAGCGGGGGGAGACTACGAGCAGTACTTC
j_gene: TRBJ2-7
abundance: few
v_gene: TRBV7-2
d_gene: TRBD2

CDR3aa: CASLRGSGVRETQYF
CDR3nt: TGTGCCAGCCTCCGGGGGTCCGGAGTCAGGGAGACCCAGTACTTC
j_gene: TRBJ2-5
abundance: -
v_gene: TRBV7-8
d_gene: -

CDR3aa: CSASAGIEETQYF
CDR3nt: TGCAGTGCTAGTGCAGGGATCGAAGAGACCCAGTACTTC
j_gene: TRBJ2-5
abundance: -
v_gene: TRBV20-1
d_gene: -

CDR3aa: CASSQTDRVGQPQHF
CDR3nt: TGCGCCAGCAGCCAAACCGACAGGGTAGGTCAGCCCCAGCATTTT
j_gene: TRBJ1-5
abundance: -
v_gene: TRBV4-3
d_gene: TRBD1